One and the same sample provided the 3 T cell receptor beta chains below, sequenced in a study of T cells in localized non-small cell lung cancer. Clones were read by immunoSEQ multiplex PCR, and TCRdb kept only the in-frame ones, dropping some. Of approximately 88,000 clones listed, approximately 91% are singletons. The sample consisted of PBMCs, taken before any cancer treatment. These receptor sequences come from a woman aged 40 to 75 with stage II squamous cell lung carcinoma.

This chain links TRBV19 with TRBJ2-1; weak D call: TRBD2 (6 bases). Germline values: CDR1 LNHDA, CDR2 SQIVND (reference sequence). V was pared by 3 bases and J by 7 bases, with 13 bases between. The CDR3 runs to 14 residues. The CDR3 sequence is CASSIQGGKNEQFF. Here the CDR3 DNA reads TGTGCCAGTAGTATCCAGGGAGGAAAAAATGAGCAGTTCTTC.

This clone has a handful of counts. The chain couples TRBV30 to TRBJ1-2; 8 bases line up with TRBD1. Trimming removed 4 bases from V and 6 bases from J; junction bases left unmatched: 4. Germline CDR1 and CDR2: GTSNPN and SVGIG (reference sequence). The CDR3 has 12 residues. The CDR3 nucleotides are TGTGCCTGGACAGGGGGCGGGGATGGCTACACCTTC. Its protein product is CAWTGGGDGYTF. The entire variable domain, with the rest obtained from reference TRBV30 and TRBJ1-2, is as follows: SQTIHQWPATLVQPVGSPLSLECTVEGTSNPNLYWYRQAAGRGLQLLFYSVGIGQISSEVPQNLSASRPQDRQFILSSKKLLLSDSGFYLCAWTGGGDGYTFGSGTRLTVV.

The rearrangement links TRBV10-2 to TRBJ1-3; D unresolved. This CDR3 has 16 amino acids. V lost 6 bases and J lost 0, with 15 bases in between. CDR1 is WSHSY, CDR2 SAAADI, per germline. CDR3 region: CASSDPRVPSGNTIYF. The DNA for the CDR3 is TGCGCCAGCAGCGACCCGCGGGTCCCCTCTGGAAACACCATATATTTT.